A single T cell receptor (beta chain) is shown here with its context. These data are taken from a study of siplizumab effects on memory and regulatory T cells. The CDR3 is 10 residues long. Sequenced by immunoSEQ multiplex PCR; TCRdb stores in-frame clones only, minus some. This table has over 95,000 clones, approximately 92% appearing once. The source of this sequence is a human donor in good health. Material for sequencing was non-Treg CD4+ T cells sorted from blood. J is TRBJ2-1 and V is TRBV21-1. TRBV21-1 is listed as a pseudogene. CDR3 DNA: TGTGCCAGCAGCGCAAGAAAGCAGTTCTTC. Translation: CASSARKQFF.